This T cell receptor (beta chain) was found in a study of identical twins. TCRdb passed the 5' RACE reads through MiXCR, listing each CDR3 protein once. The sample carries some 250,000 distinct CDR3 sequences, about 6.7% recorded once. The CDR3 is 18 amino acids. Germline V lookup: CDR1 ENHRY, CDR2 SYGVKD. J lost 0 bases, V lost 3 bases, and 13 bases had no gene match. These data also formed part of another study, on T cells expressing NK-cell markers. Per that study: It was sorted CD3+CD56+NKG2C+, CD3+CD56+NKG2C- and CD3+CD56-NKG2C+ T cells that supplied the TCR beta repertoires.

This receptor was identified in a woman under 30 in good health. The material sequenced was CD8+ T cells sorted from blood. The genes are TRBV10-3 and TRBJ2-7; TRBD1 matches 8 bases. CDR3 protein: CAISDGTGWQSGSYEQYF. CDR3 DNA: TGTGCCATCAGTGATGGGACAGGTTGGCAGTCCGGCTCCTACGAGCAGTACTTC.